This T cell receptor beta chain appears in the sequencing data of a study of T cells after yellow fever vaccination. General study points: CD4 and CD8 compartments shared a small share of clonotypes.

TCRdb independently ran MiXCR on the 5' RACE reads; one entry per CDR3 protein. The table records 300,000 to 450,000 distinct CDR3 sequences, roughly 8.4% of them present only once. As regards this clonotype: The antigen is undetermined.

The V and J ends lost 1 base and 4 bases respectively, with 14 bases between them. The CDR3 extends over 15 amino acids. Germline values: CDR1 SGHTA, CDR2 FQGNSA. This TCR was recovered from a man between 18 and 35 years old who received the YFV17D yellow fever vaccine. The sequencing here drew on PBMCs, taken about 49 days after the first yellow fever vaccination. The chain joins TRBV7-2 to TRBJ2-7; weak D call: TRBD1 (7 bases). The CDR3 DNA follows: TGTGCCAGCAGCTTAGGCGGGACAGAAGGGTACGAGCAGTACTTC. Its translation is CASSLGGTEGYEQYF.